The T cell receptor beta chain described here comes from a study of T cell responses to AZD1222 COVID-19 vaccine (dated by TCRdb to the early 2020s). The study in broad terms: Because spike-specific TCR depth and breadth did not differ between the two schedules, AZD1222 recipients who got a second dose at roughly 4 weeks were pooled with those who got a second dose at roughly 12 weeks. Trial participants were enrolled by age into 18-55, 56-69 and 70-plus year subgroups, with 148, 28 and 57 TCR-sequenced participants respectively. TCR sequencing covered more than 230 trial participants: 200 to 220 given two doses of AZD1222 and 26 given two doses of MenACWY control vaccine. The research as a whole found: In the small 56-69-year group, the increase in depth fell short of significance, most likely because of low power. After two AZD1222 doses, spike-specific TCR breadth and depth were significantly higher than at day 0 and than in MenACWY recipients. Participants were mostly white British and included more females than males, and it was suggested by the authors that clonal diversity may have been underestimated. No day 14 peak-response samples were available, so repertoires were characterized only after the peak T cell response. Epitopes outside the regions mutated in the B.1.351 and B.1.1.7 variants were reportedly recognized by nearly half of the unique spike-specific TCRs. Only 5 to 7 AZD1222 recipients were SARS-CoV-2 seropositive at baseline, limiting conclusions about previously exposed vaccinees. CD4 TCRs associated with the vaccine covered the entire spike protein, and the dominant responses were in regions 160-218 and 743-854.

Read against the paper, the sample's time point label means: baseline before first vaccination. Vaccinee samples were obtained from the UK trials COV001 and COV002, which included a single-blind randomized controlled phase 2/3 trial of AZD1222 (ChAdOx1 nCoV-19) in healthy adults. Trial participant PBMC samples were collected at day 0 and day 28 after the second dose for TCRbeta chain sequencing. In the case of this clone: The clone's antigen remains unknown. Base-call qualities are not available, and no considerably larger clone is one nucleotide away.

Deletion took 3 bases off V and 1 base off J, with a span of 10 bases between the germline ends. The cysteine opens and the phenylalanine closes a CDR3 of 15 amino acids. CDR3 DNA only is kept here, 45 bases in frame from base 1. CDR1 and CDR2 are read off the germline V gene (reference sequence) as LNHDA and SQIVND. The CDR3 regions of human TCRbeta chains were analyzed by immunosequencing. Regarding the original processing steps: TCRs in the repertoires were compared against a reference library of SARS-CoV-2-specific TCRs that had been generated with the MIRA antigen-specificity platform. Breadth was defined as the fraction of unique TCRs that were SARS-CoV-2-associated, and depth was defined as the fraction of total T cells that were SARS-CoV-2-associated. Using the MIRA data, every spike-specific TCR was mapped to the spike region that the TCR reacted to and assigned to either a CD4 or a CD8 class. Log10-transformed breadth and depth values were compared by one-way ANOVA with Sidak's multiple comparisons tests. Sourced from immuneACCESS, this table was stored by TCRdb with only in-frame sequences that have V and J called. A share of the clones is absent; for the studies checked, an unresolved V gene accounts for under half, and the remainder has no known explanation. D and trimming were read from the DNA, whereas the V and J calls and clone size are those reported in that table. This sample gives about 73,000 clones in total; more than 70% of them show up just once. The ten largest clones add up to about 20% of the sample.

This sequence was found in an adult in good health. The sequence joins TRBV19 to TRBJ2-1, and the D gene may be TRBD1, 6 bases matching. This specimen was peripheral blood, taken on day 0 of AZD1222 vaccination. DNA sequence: TGTGCCAGTAGTATGGTTCAGGGGTCCTACAATGAGCAGTTCTTC. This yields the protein CASSMVQGSYNEQFF. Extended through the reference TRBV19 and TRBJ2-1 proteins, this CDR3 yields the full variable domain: DGGITQSPKYLFRKEGQNVTLSCEQNLNHDAMYWYRQDPGQGLRLIYYSQIVNDFQKGDIAEGYSVSREKKESFPLTVTSAQKNPTAFYLCASSMVQGSYNEQFFGPGTRLTVL.